This paragraph covers one T cell receptor beta chain sequence. Antigen specificity is unknown. These data originate in a study of T cell responses to AZD1222 COVID-19 vaccine. Trimming removed 7 bases at V and 1 base at J, with 11 bases between. In germline, CDR1 is MGHDK, CDR2 SYGVNS. This CDR3 contains 14 residues. Assay used: immunoSEQ multiplex PCR; TCRdb lists only in-frame clones, some missing. The sample lists over 150,000 clones, approximately 86% occurring once. General study findings and limits: Within unmutated variant regions lay the reported targets of nearly half of spike-specific TCRs. Clonal diversity was possibly underestimated, and the donors were mostly white British, with more females.

The sample in question was peripheral blood, obtained on day 0 of AZD1222 vaccination. This receptor was obtained from an adult in good health. The chain couples TRBV25-1 to TRBJ2-1; no clear D gene. CDR3 nucleotides: TGTGCCAGCACGGGCAGGCGGTCCTACAATGAGCAGTTCTTC. Its translation is CASTGRRSYNEQFF.